The entry below describes one T cell receptor (beta chain). The sample is drawn from a study of T cell responses to AZD1222 COVID-19 vaccine. The repertoire was sequenced with immunoSEQ multiplex PCR; TCRdb's copy has only in-frame clones and lacks some. The table lists some 160,000 clones, roughly 89% of them singletons. CDR1 and CDR2 (germline): MNHEY, SMNVEV (reference sequence). Germline trimming cut 5 bases from V and 4 bases from J; bases unmatched to any gene: 5. The CDR3 covers 14 residues. The chain links TRBV27 to TRBJ2-1; 7 nucleotides match TRBD2. This TCR was recovered from an adult in good health. The sequenced sample was peripheral blood, obtained on day 0 of AZD1222 vaccination. DNA of the CDR3: TGTGCCAGCAGTGATAGGGGACTATACAATGAGCAGTTCTTC. Translation gives CASSDRGLYNEQFF.